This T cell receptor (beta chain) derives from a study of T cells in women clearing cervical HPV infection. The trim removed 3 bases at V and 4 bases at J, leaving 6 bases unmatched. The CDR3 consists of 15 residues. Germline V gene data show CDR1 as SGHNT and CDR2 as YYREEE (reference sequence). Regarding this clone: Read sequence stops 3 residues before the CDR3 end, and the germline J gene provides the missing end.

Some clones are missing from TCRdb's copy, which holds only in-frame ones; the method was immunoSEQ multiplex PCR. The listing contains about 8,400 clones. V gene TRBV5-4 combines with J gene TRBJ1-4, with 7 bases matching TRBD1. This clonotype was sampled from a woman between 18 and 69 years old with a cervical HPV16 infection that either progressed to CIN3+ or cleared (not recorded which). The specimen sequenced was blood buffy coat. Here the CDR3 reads CASSSKQGNNEKLFF. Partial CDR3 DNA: TGTGCCAGCAGCTCAAAACAGGGGAATAATGAAAAA.